This T cell receptor (beta chain) is from a study of blood T cell repertoires in COVID-19. Study-level background: PBMCs, B-cell-depleted T cells, or T cells were the source of the cDNA or gDNA that made up the material.

Sequencing used immunoSEQ multiplex PCR; TCRdb keeps in-frame clones, though not all of them. The data hold some 310,000 clones, with roughly 89% observed a single time. The study counted Cohort 3 donors as recovered given two negative PCRs, clearance, or symptom resolution. The source is a woman in her 30s who had recovered from COVID-19. The sample comprised PBMCs or T cells enriched from blood (not recorded which).

For the CDR3, the DNA is TGCAGTGCTAGTAACCCCTCGGTAGATTCACCCCTCCACTTT. Translating gives CSASNPSVDSPLHF. The rearrangement uses TRBV20-1 and TRBJ1-6; D remains unclear. The V end was cut by 3 bases, the J end by 8 bases, with 14 bases between. This CDR3 contains 14 residues. Germline CDR1 and CDR2: DFQATT and SNEGSKA (reference sequence).